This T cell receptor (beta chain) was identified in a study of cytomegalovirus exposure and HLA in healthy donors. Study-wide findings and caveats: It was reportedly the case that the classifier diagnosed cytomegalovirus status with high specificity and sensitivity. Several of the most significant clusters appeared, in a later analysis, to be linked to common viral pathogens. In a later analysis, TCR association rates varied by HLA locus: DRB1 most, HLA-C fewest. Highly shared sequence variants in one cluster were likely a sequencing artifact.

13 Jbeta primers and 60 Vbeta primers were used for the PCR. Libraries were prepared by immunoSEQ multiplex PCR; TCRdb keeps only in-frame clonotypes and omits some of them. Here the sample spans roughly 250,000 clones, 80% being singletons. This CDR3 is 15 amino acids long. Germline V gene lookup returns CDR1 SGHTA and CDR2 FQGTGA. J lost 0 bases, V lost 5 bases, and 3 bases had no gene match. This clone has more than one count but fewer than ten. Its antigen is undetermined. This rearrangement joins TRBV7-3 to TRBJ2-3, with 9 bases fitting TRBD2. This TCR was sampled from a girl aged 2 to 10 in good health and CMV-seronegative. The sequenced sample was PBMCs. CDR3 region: CASSLSGRSTDTQYF. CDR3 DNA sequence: TGTGCCAGCAGCCTCAGCGGGAGGAGCACAGATACGCAGTATTTT.